One and the same sample provided the 24 T cell receptor beta chains below, sequenced in a study of Ad26.COV2.S vaccination and SARS-CoV-2 variants. The protocol was immunoSEQ multiplex PCR, while the TCRdb copy is restricted to in-frame clones and leaves out a portion. The table includes 300,000 to 500,000 clones, around 85% detected once. Regarding treatment: around 19 received Ad26.COV2.S at low or high dose, single or two shots; roughly five received placebo; per-sample allocation not given. At day 63 after the first vaccine or placebo injection, samples were drawn. The input for sequencing was peripheral blood, taken in a trial of Ad26.COV2.S vaccine versus placebo. These receptors were collected from a person between 18 and 59 years old who received the Ad26.COV2.S COVID-19 vaccine or a placebo.

The chain combines TRBV4-1 with TRBJ1-3; D is perhaps TRBD1 (6 bases). V was clipped by 3 bases and J by 2 bases, with 17 bases between them. CDR1 is MGHRA and CDR2 is YSYEKL in the germline V gene. The CDR3 totals 17 residues. The CDR3, as DNA: TGCGCCAGCAGCCACGGCGGTTCAGGGGTAACTGGAAACACCATATATTTT. Amino acid sequence: CASSHGGSGVTGNTIYF.

The chain combines TRBV5-4 with TRBJ1-2, with 9 bases lining up with TRBD1. Germline assignment: CDR1 SGHNT and CDR2 YYREEE (reference sequence). V shed 4 bases and J 7 bases; nucleotides not matched to a gene: 14. The CDR3 is 16 amino acids. DNA of the CDR3: TGTGCCAGCAGCCCACTCCGGGACAGGGAGGGGACTGGCTACACCTTC. This sequence encodes CASSPLRDREGTGYTF.

The rearrangement uses TRBV6-2 or TRBV6-3 and TRBJ2-1; D may be TRBD1 (5 bases). The CDR3 runs 16 residues. The germline gives CDR1 MNHEY, CDR2 SVGEGT. The V gene lost 2 bases and the J gene lost 0 bases, with 11 bases spanning the gap. The CDR3 sequence: CASSYPQALSYNEQFF. In DNA, the CDR3 is TGTGCCAGCAGTTACCCACAGGCCCTCTCCTACAATGAGCAGTTCTTC.

The genes are TRBV6-4 and TRBJ2-5; 7 nucleotides agree with TRBD1. There are 14 residues in the CDR3. Trimming cost V 6 bases and J 3 bases; bases outside gene matches: 7. The germline V gene encodes CDR1 MRHNA and CDR2 SNTAGT. CDR3 amino acids: CASREGAQEETQYF. CDR3 nucleotides: TGTGCCAGCAGAGAGGGGGCGCAAGAAGAGACCCAGTACTTC.

The V gene is TRBV6-5, the J gene TRBJ2-3, with D uncertain. The germline CDR1 and CDR2 sequences are MNHEY and SVGAGI. V lost 8 bases and J lost 2, with 14 bases in between. The CDR3 loop spans 14 amino acids. DNA of the CDR3: TGTGCCAGCCAACAAAAGGCAGCCACAGATACGCAGTATTTT. It translates to CASQQKAATDTQYF.

This clone was detected many times. This chain connects TRBV6-6 to TRBJ2-7, with 8 positions matching TRBD1. Per the germline V gene, CDR1 is MNHNY and CDR2 is SVGAGI (reference sequence). Germline trimming cut 5 bases from V and 0 bases from J; bases unmatched to any gene: 6. The CDR3 sequence is 15 residues long. The CDR3 sequence: CASSDWTGSSYEQYF. The CDR3 nucleotides read TGTGCCAGCAGTGATTGGACAGGGAGCTCCTACGAGCAGTACTTC.

The chain joins TRBV18 to TRBJ1-2; D is undetermined. Trimming cost V 2 bases and J 8 bases, with 12 bases left between them. CDR3 length: 13 residues. Germline CDR1 KGHSH, CDR2 LQKENI. In DNA, the CDR3 is TGTGCCAGCTCACCAGAGAGCCTTACGGGCTACACCTTC. Protein product: CASSPESLTGYTF.

This chain uses TRBV4-1 with TRBJ1-2; D is perhaps TRBD1 (6 bases). The CDR3 spans 17 residues. Trimming removed 1 base from V and 2 bases from J, with 17 bases in between. From germline, CDR1 is MGHRA and CDR2 YSYEKL. CDR3 sequence reads: CASSQVVNRVPNYGYTF. The CDR3 region has the DNA TGCGCCAGCAGCCAAGTCGTCAACAGGGTCCCAAACTATGGCTACACCTTC.

V gene TRBV12-3 or TRBV12-4 combines with J gene TRBJ1-2, with D maybe TRBD1 (6 bases). The CDR3 contains 12 residues. V shed 6 bases and J shed 8 bases, with 13 bases lying between them. The CDR3 here is CASSPRGWGYTF. CDR3 DNA sequence: TGTGCCAGCAGCCCCAGGGGTTGGGGCTACACCTTC.

The chain is built from TRBV4-2 and TRBJ2-2; perhaps TRBD1 as D (5 bases). V was pared by 3 bases and J by 1 base, with 12 bases between. CDR3 length: 16 amino acids. CDR1 and CDR2 (germline): LGHNA, YNFKEQ. This CDR3 is CASSQETAMNTGELFF. The CDR3, as DNA: TGTGCCAGCAGCCAGGAGACAGCGATGAACACCGGGGAGCTGTTTTTT.

This clone was counted between two and nine times. The DNA for the CDR3 is TGTGCCAGCAGCCAGGGGACCGTATCCTACGAGCAGTACTTC. It translates to CASSQGTVSYEQYF. The chain is built from TRBV7-8 and TRBJ2-7; tentatively, D is TRBD1 (6 bases). From germline, CDR1 is SGHVS and CDR2 FQNEAQ. Trimming left V 5 bases short and J 1 base short, with 12 bases between. The CDR3 contains 14 residues.

The chain recombines TRBV9 with TRBJ2-7; D call uncertain. The CDR3 sequence is 15 residues long. CDR1 and CDR2 (germline): SGDLS, YYNGEE. V was cut by 0 bases and J by 2 bases, with 12 bases left in between. The DNA for the CDR3 is TGTGCCAGCAGCGTAGCTTCGACTCCCACCTACGAGCAGTACTTC. This encodes CASSVASTPTYEQYF.

This chain uses TRBV6-5 with TRBJ1-5; 8 bases are a match to TRBD1. This CDR3 contains 15 residues. V trimming: 5 bases; J trimming: 3 bases; junction bases outside the gene matches: 6. Germline CDR1 and CDR2: MNHEY and SVGAGI. The CDR3, as DNA: TGTGCCAGCAGTCTGACAGGGGCGACCAATCAGCCCCAGCATTTT. Its translation: CASSLTGATNQPQHF.

The CDR3 here is CASNPTSGGLDEQFF. As DNA, the CDR3 is TGCGCCAGCAACCCGACTAGCGGGGGGTTGGATGAGCAGTTCTTC. The V and J genes are TRBV10-2 and TRBJ2-1, with 13 bases aligning to TRBD2. The CDR3 totals 15 residues. The germline V gene encodes CDR1 WSHSY and CDR2 SAAADI. Unmatched junction bases numbered 8, after V lost 7 bases and J lost 8 bases.

As concerns this clone: This sample includes further DNA sequences coding for the same CDR3. This chain uses TRBV29-1 with TRBJ1-1; no firm D call. V lost 2 bases to trimming and J lost 5 bases, with 9 bases between them. The CDR3 runs to 12 residues. Germline V gene data show CDR1 as SQVTM and CDR2 as ANQGSEA. The CDR3 region has the DNA TGCAGCGTTGAACGGGGTGGAACTGAAGCTTTCTTT. This codes for CSVERGGTEAFF.

The table lists this clone with a count of one. In DNA, the CDR3 is TGTGCCAGCAGCCCGGACTCCCTGAGGGGTTCACCCCTCCACTTT. It encodes CASSPDSLRGSPLHF. This chain uses TRBV11-2 with TRBJ1-6, with D possibly matching TRBD1 (5 bases). V dropped 5 bases and J dropped 9 bases, with 17 bases sitting between them. CDR1 and CDR2 (germline): SGHAT, FQNNGV. The CDR3 is made up of 15 amino acids.

This clone has at least ten counts. This chain uses TRBV2 with TRBJ1-2; D remains ambiguous. V dropped 6 bases and J dropped 8 bases, with 22 bases sitting between them. Germline V gene sequence: CDR1 SNHLY, CDR2 FYNNEI. The CDR3 runs 15 residues. The chain's CDR3 is CASRGPNSPVGGYTF. In DNA, the CDR3 is TGTGCCAGCAGGGGTCCAAACAGTCCCGTGGGAGGCTACACCTTC.

This clone appeared a few times. The CDR3 is CASSLISQETQYF. The DNA for the CDR3 is TGTGCCAGCAGCTTGATTAGCCAAGAGACCCAGTACTTC. The chain recombines TRBV7-2 with TRBJ2-5; D gene unclear. This CDR3 comprises 13 residues. Looked up from germline, CDR1 is SGHTA and CDR2 is FQGNSA. Trimming took 3 bases from V and 1 from J, leaving 6 bases between them.

The rearrangement links TRBV5-1 to TRBJ2-5, with D maybe TRBD1 (5 bases). Trimming pared 2 bases from V and 5 bases from J, leaving 7 bases between. This CDR3 has 12 residues. Germline assignment: CDR1 SGHRS and CDR2 YFSETQ. The CDR3 loop reads CASSFSGETQYF. The CDR3 DNA sequence: TGCGCCAGCAGCTTCTCAGGGGAGACCCAGTACTTC.

CDR3 loop: CASSLGAPGSYNEQFF. The DNA of the CDR3 is TGTGCCAGCAGCTTAGGTGCACCTGGCTCCTACAATGAGCAGTTCTTC. The J gene is TRBJ2-1, the V gene TRBV7-9; no firm D call. CDR1 and CDR2 (germline): SEHNR, FQNEAQ (reference sequence). The CDR3 has 16 residues. Trimming took off 1 base at V and 0 bases at J, with 10 bases between the two ends.

The chain links TRBV5-1 to TRBJ1-6; D uncertain. The CDR3 is made up of 18 amino acids. Germline-derived CDR1 and CDR2 are SGHRS and YFSETQ. Trimming cost V 1 base and J 2 bases, with 16 bases left between them. The CDR3 sequence: CASSLIANLRPYNSPLHF. The CDR3 DNA follows: TGCGCCAGCAGCTTGATCGCCAATTTGCGCCCCTATAATTCACCCCTCCACTTT.

The V gene is TRBV2, the J gene TRBJ1-6; D gene ambiguous. Germline V CDR1 and CDR2: SNHLY, FYNNEI. V gave up 7 bases and J gave up 11 bases, with 15 bases separating them. The CDR3 is 13 amino acids. The CDR3 reads CASMQDVRTPLHF. The CDR3 nucleotides read TGTGCCAGCATGCAGGACGTCAGGACACCCCTCCACTTT.

This chain links TRBV6-1 with TRBJ1-2, with D hard to call. V lost 2 bases to trimming and J lost 1 base, with 14 bases between them. Germline CDR1 MNHNS, CDR2 SASEGT. This CDR3 has 16 amino acids. The chain's CDR3 is CASSESYGGDNYGYTF. CDR3 in DNA: TGTGCCAGCAGTGAATCCTACGGTGGGGATAACTATGGCTACACCTTC.

The rearrangement joins TRBV7-2 to TRBJ1-6; D is uncertain. Germline V gives CDR1 SGHTA, CDR2 FQGNSA. Trimming removed 6 bases from V and 10 bases from J, with 10 bases in between. This CDR3 spans 12 amino acids. CDR3 DNA sequence: TGTGCCAGCAGAGCGGATTTATCACCCCTCCACTTT. Translating it yields CASRADLSPLHF.